This T cell receptor beta chain was documented in a study of early T cells in non-severe SARS-CoV-2 infection. MiXCR was run by TCRdb on the 5' RACE reads, yielding one entry per CDR3 protein. Of 37,000 or so distinct CDR3 sequences in the sample, 4.5% to 7% were seen once. The CDR3 spans 18 residues. V trimming: 5 bases; J trimming: 5 bases; junction bases outside the gene matches: 12. Germline CDR1 and CDR2: MNHEY and SVGEGT. The receptor was isolated from an adult who was a healthcare worker with PCR-confirmed SARS-CoV-2 infection or an uninfected control (not recorded which). The sample consisted of whole blood. The J gene is TRBJ2-5, the V gene TRBV6-2 or TRBV6-3, with TRBD2 matching over 15 bases. The CDR3 loop is CASSPQRTSGRAGETQYF. The CDR3 coding sequence is TGTGCCAGCAGTCCTCAGCGGACTAGCGGGAGGGCCGGGGAGACCCAGTACTTC.